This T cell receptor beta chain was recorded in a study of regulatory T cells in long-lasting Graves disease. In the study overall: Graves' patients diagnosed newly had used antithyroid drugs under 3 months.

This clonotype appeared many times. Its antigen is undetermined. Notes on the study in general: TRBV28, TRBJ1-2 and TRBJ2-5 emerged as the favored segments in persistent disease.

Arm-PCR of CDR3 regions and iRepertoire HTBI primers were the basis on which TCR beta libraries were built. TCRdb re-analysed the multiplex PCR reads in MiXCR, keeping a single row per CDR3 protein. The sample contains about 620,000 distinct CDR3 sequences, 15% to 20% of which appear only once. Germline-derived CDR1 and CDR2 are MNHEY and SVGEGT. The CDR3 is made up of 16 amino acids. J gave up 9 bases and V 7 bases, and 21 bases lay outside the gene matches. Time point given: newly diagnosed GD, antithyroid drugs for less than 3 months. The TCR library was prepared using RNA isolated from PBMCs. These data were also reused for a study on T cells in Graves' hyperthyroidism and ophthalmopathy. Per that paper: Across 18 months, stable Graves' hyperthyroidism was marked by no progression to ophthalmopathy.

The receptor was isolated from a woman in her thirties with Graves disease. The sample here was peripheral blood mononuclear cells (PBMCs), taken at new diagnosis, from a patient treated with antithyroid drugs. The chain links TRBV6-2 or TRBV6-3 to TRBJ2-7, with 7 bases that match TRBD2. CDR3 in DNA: TGTGCCAGCATGACGTTCGGCCTAGCGGTTCTAAGGGGGCAGTACTTC. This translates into CASMTFGLAVLRGQYF.